Each of the 18 T cell receptor beta chains below was sequenced from the same sample in a study of OX40 agonist ivuxolimab in advanced cancers. Clones were read by immunoSEQ multiplex PCR, and TCRdb kept only the in-frame ones, dropping some. The sample has around 60,000 clones, 85% to 90% seen once. This specimen consisted of CD4+ or CD8+ T cells sorted from blood, obtained in a trial of the OX40 agonist ivuxolimab. The receptors originated from an adult with an advanced solid tumor such as melanoma, head and neck, liver or kidney cancer.

V usage is TRBV11-2 and J usage is TRBJ1-3; TRBD1 aligns across 7 bases. Germline V gene sequence: CDR1 SGHAT, CDR2 FQNNGV. This CDR3 has 17 residues. Germline trimming cut 5 bases from V and 4 bases from J; bases unmatched to any gene: 14. CDR3 in DNA: TGTGCCAGCAGCAAAAGGCACACACAGGGGATCGGAAACACCATATATTTT. Protein sequence: CASSKRHTQGIGNTIYF.

The chain joins TRBV2 to TRBJ2-3, with D perhaps being TRBD1 or TRBD2 (5 bases each). The V end was cut by 3 bases, the J end by 2 bases, with 15 bases between. Germline-derived CDR1 and CDR2 are SNHLY and FYNNEI. The CDR3 covers 16 residues. The CDR3 coding sequence is TGTGCCAGCAGTGAGAGGGGCACTACCCCCACAGATACGCAGTATTTT. Protein: CASSERGTTPTDTQYF.

V gene TRBV25-1 combines with J gene TRBJ1-3; D possibly corresponds to TRBD1 (5 bases). Germline values: CDR1 MGHDK, CDR2 SYGVNS. Trimming took 5 bases from V and 0 from J, leaving 20 bases between them. The CDR3 totals 18 residues. The CDR3 DNA reads as TGTGCCAGCAGTACCTCCTTGGGGGGAGGTTTCTCTGGAAACACCATATATTTT. Translating gives CASSTSLGGGFSGNTIYF.

The chain is built from TRBV2 and TRBJ2-7, with 8 bases fitting TRBD1. V shed 4 bases and J 6 bases; nucleotides not matched to a gene: 5. The CDR3 is made up of 13 amino acids. Germline V lookup: CDR1 SNHLY, CDR2 FYNNEI. The CDR3 bases are TGTGCCAGCAGTGGACAGGGGTGGGGCGAGCAGTACTTC. Its protein product is CASSGQGWGEQYF.

As for this clone: Other DNA sequences from this sample encode an identical CDR3 as well. The rearrangement uses TRBV18 and TRBJ2-7, with 13 bases lining up with TRBD2. This CDR3 region has 17 residues. With V trimmed by 0 bases and J by 0 bases, 2 bases remained unmatched. The germline gives CDR1 KGHSH, CDR2 LQKENI. CDR3 sequence reads: CASSPPGLAGSSYEQYF. The CDR3 region has the DNA TGTGCCAGCTCACCACCGGGACTAGCGGGGAGCTCCTACGAGCAGTACTTC.

The chain is built from TRBV15 and TRBJ2-7; a weak D match, TRBD1 (7 bases). Trimming took 3 bases from V and 1 from J, leaving 13 bases between them. Germline V gene data show CDR1 as LNHNV and CDR2 as YYDKDF (reference sequence). The CDR3 has 15 residues. CDR3 DNA: TGTGCCACCAGCAGGGAGGGGACAGCTTCCTACGAGCAGTACTTC. This translates into CATSREGTASYEQYF.

The V and J genes are TRBV7-3 and TRBJ2-5; no reliable D call. Per the germline V gene, CDR1 is SGHTA and CDR2 is FQGTGA. This CDR3 is 13 amino acids long. V was cut by 1 base and J by 4 bases, with 7 bases left in between. DNA for the CDR3: TGTGCCAGCAGCTTAATAGTCGGAGAGACCCAGTACTTC. Translated, it gives CASSLIVGETQYF.

The chain employs TRBV14 and TRBJ2-1; D is undetermined. The length of the CDR3 is 16 residues. Germline V CDR1 and CDR2: SGHDN, FVKESK. Trimming pared 1 base from V and 0 bases from J, leaving 10 bases between. Written as DNA, the CDR3 is TGTGCCAGCAGCCAAGCCAGAGCCGCCTCCTACAATGAGCAGTTCTTC. Translation gives CASSQARAASYNEQFF.

The genes are TRBV6-5 and TRBJ1-6; D is perhaps TRBD1 (6 bases). This CDR3 comprises 12 residues. V gave up 6 bases and J gave up 10 bases, with 10 bases separating them. Germline CDR1 is MNHEY and CDR2 is SVGAGI. CDR3 amino acids: CASRQGNSPLHF. The CDR3 nucleotides are TGTGCCAGCAGACAGGGTAACTCACCCCTCCACTTT.

The DNA for the CDR3 is TGTGCCAGCAGTTACAAGGGGAGGAACACTGAAGCTTTCTTT. Residues: CASSYKGRNTEAFF. The chain employs TRBV6-5 and TRBJ1-1; TRBD1 is a possible D gene (5 bases). Germline CDR1 reads MNHEY; CDR2 reads SVGAGI. Trimming took 2 bases from V and 1 from J, leaving 8 bases between them. The CDR3 loop spans 14 amino acids.

This clone has just a few counts. The chain employs TRBV7-9 and TRBJ1-6; D is unresolved. CDR3 size: 14 residues. CDR1 is SEHNR and CDR2 is FQNEAQ in the germline V gene (reference sequence). V was shortened by 1 base and J by 6 bases, with 7 bases between the two germline ends. DNA for the CDR3: TGTGCCAGCAGCTTAGACAGTAGTAATTCACCCCTCCACTTT. Translating gives CASSLDSSNSPLHF.

The CDR3: CASSLGTANSNQPQHF. CDR3 DNA sequence: TGCGCCAGCAGCTTGGGAACTGCGAATAGCAATCAGCCCCAGCATTTT. The chain joins TRBV5-1 to TRBJ1-5; D uncertain. Deletions cut 0 bases from V and 0 bases from J, with 10 bases between. The CDR3 is 16 amino acids. Germline V gives CDR1 SGHRS, CDR2 YFSETQ.

This clone was counted once. V and J are TRBV6-1 and TRBJ1-5, with a possible D match to TRBD1 (5 bases). This CDR3 contains 14 residues. Germline CDR1 MNHNS, CDR2 SASEGT. V lost 0 bases and J 10 bases, leaving 13 bases between the germline ends. The chain's CDR3 is CASSEASGRGPQHF. CDR3 DNA sequence: TGTGCCAGCAGTGAAGCTTCAGGGAGAGGCCCCCAGCATTTT.

The rearrangement joins TRBV7-9 to TRBJ1-3; D is uncertain. Trimming removed 2 bases from V and 1 base from J, with 6 bases in between. CDR1 and CDR2 (germline): SEHNR, FQNEAQ (reference sequence). The CDR3 extends over 14 amino acids. The CDR3 loop is CASSLRGSGNTIYF. The CDR3 DNA is TGTGCCAGCAGCTTACGAGGATCTGGAAACACCATATATTTT.

The chain combines TRBV19 with TRBJ1-1; D unclear. The V gene's germline CDR1 is LNHDA and CDR2 SQIVND (reference sequence). The CDR3 is 14 amino acids. The V and J ends lost 2 bases and 4 bases respectively, with 11 bases between them. The CDR3 DNA follows: TGTGCCAGTAGTATAATTTACGGAGGCACTGAAGCTTTCTTT. It translates to CASSIIYGGTEAFF.

This clone has more than one count but fewer than ten. The V gene is TRBV11-3, the J gene TRBJ2-5, with D unclear. The length of the CDR3 is 13 residues. Trimming stripped 1 base from V and 1 base from J, with 4 bases between. Looked up from germline, CDR1 is SGHNT and CDR2 is YENEEA. CDR3 in amino acids: CASSLGPQETQYF. CDR3 coding DNA: TGTGCCAGCAGCTTAGGCCCCCAAGAGACCCAGTACTTC. Full variable domain (remainder filled in from reference TRBV11-3 and TRBJ2-5): EAGVVQSPRYKIIEKKQPVAFWCNPISGHNTLYWYLQNLGQGPELLIRYENEEAVDDSQLPKDRFSAERLKGVDSTLKIQPAELGDSAVYLCASSLGPQETQYFGPGTRLLVL.

V usage is TRBV2 and J usage is TRBJ2-3; no definite D call. This CDR3 is built from 11 residues. V was cut by 6 bases and J by 5 bases, with 6 bases left in between. Germline CDR1 SNHLY, CDR2 FYNNEI. CDR3 sequence: CASRGEDTQYF. CDR3 bases: TGTGCCAGCAGGGGTGAAGATACGCAGTATTTT.

Written as DNA, the CDR3 is TGTGCCAGCAGCTCCGGGACCCCCTGGGAGCTGTTTTTT. Amino acid sequence: CASSSGTPWELFF. V gene TRBV7-2 combines with J gene TRBJ2-2; D may match TRBD1 or TRBD2 (5 bases each). Trimming stripped 4 bases from V and 9 bases from J, with 12 bases between. The CDR3 spans 13 residues. Germline V gene lookup returns CDR1 SGHTA and CDR2 FQGNSA.